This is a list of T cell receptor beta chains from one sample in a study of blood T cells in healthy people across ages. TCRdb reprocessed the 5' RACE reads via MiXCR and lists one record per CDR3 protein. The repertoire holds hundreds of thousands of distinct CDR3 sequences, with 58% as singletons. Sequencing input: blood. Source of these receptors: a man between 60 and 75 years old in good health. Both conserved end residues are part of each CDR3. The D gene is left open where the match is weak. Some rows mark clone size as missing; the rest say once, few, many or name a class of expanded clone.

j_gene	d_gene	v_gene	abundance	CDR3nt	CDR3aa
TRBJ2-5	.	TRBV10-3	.	TGTGCCATCAGTGCCTTGGAACAGGGTGGGCAAGAGACCCAGTACTTC	CAISALEQGGQETQYF
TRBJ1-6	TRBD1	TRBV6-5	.	TGTGCCAGCAGGCAAGCCGGGACAGGGGTATCACCCCTCCACTTT	CASRQAGTGVSPLHF
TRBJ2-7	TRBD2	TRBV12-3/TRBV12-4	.	TGTGCCAGCAGTTCGAGCGGGAGTAGGTACGAGCAGTACTTC	CASSSSGSRYEQYF
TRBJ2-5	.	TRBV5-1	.	TGCGCCAGCAGCCTCAACGGGACACCGGAAGAGACCCAGTACTTC	CASSLNGTPEETQYF
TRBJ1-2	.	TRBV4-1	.	TGCGCCAGCAGCCAAGTGGCCCGGACGAGGAACTATGGCTACACCTTC	CASSQVARTRNYGYTF
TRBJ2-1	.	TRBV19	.	TGTGCCAGTAGTATTCCGGGGAGCGCGGGCACGGTTGAGCAGTTCTTC	CASSIPGSAGTVEQFF
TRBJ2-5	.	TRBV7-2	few	TGTGCCAGCAGCTTAGGGGCGGTTGGAGAGACCCAGTACTTC	CASSLGAVGETQYF
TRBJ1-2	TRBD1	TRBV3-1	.	TGTGCCAGCAGTCGGGACAGGGTGAATGGCTACACCTTC	CASSRDRVNGYTF
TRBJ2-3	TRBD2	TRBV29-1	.	TGCAGCGTTGTTGGGACTAGCGGGGGGAGTATAGATACGCAGTATTTT	CSVVGTSGGSIDTQYF
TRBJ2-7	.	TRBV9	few	TGTGCCAGCAGCGTAGAACCCCCTTTCTCCTACGAGCAGTACTTC	CASSVEPPFSYEQYF
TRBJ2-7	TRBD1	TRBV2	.	TGTGCCAGCAGTGAGAGGGGACAGGGGCCCAACGAGCAGTACTTC	CASSERGQGPNEQYF
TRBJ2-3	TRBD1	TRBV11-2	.	TGTGCCAGCAGCTACGACAGGGGGTTCACAGATACGCAGTATTTT	CASSYDRGFTDTQYF
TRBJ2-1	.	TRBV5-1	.	TGCGCCAGCAGCTTCACAGTCCCCTCCTACAATGAGCAGTTCTTC	CASSFTVPSYNEQFF
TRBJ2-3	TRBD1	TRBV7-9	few	TGTGCCAGCAGCAAAGGACAGGGGGTAGTAGATACGCAGTATTTT	CASSKGQGVVDTQYF
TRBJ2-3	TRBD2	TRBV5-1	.	TGCGCCAGCAGCCCTCTAGCGGGGGGGCCGCCAGATACGCAGTATTTT	CASSPLAGGPPDTQYF
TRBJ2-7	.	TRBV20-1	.	TGCAGTGCTAGTGCCAATGAGGACACCGTGAGAGAGCAGTACTTC	CSASANEDTVREQYF
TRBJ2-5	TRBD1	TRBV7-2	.	TGTGCCAGCCGGTACAGGGGGTACCAAGAGACCCAGTACTTC	CASRYRGYQETQYF
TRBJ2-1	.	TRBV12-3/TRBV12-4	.	TGTGCCAGCAGCTCTCTACAGGGTTCCTACAATGAGCAGTTCTTC	CASSSLQGSYNEQFF
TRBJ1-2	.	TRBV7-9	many	TGTGCCAGCAGCTTAGATACGGACTATGGCTACACCTTC	CASSLDTDYGYTF
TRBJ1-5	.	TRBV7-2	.	TGTGCCAGCAGCTTAGCAGGAGGACGGGTAAATCAGCCCCAGCATTTT	CASSLAGGRVNQPQHF
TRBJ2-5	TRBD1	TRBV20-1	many	TGCAGTGCTCCGGGACAGGGGCAAGAGACCCAGTACTTC	CSAPGQGQETQYF
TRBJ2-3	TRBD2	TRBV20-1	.	TGCAGTGCTAATGGACTAGCGGGGGGTACAGATACGCAGTATTTT	CSANGLAGGTDTQYF
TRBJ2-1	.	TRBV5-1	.	TGCGCCAGCAGGGCGCGACCCGACCCTGGGGAGCAGTTCTTC	CASRARPDPGEQFF
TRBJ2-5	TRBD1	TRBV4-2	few	TGTGCCACCAGAGGGGGACAGGGGGAAGAGACCCAGTACTTC	CATRGGQGEETQYF
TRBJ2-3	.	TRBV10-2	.	TGCGCCAGCGTTACGGGGGCAGATACGCAGTATTTT	CASVTGADTQYF
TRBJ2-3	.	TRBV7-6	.	TGTGCCAGCAGCTTGGGACTCCCTATAGAAACAGATACGCAGTATTTT	CASSLGLPIETDTQYF
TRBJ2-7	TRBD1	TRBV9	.	TGTGCCAGCAGCGTAGGCGGGACAGGGAAGGGCGAGCAGTACTTC	CASSVGGTGKGEQYF
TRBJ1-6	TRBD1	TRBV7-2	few	TGTGCCAGCAGCCGCCCGACAGGGGAGAATTCACCCCTCCACTTT	CASSRPTGENSPLHF
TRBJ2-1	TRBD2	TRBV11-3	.	TGTGCCAGCAGCTTAGGCGGGAGCCTCAGCAATGAGCAGTTCTTC	CASSLGGSLSNEQFF
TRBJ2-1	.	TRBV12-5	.	TGTGCTAGTGGTTTGGCCCCCTACCCCGAGCAGTTCTTC	CASGLAPYPEQFF
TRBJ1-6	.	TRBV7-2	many	TGTGCCAGCAGCTTGCGCTATATGAATTCACCCCTCCACTTT	CASSLRYMNSPLHF
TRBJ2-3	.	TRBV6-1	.	TGTGCCAGCAGTGATGTGGGGTTAGTCACAGATACGCAGTATTTT	CASSDVGLVTDTQYF
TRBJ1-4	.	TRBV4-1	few	TGCGCCAGCAGCCGAGATGGCGGTGTCTGGGAAAAACTGTTTTTT	CASSRDGGVWEKLFF
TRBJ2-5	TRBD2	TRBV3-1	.	TGTGCCAGCAGCCAGGAAAAGCGGGGGGGCCGTGGAGAGACCCAGTACTTC	CASSQEKRGGRGETQYF
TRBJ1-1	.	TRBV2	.	TGTGCCAGCAGTGCAGGGTTTGCTGAAGCTTTCTTT	CASSAGFAEAFF
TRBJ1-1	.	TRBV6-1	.	TGTGCCAACTTCGGGGAGTCGGGCCTGACCGCCTCCAAAGCTTTCTTT	CANFGESGLTASKAFF
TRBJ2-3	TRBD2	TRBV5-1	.	TGCGCCAGCAGCTCCGGACTAGCGGGGTCGACAGATACGCAGTATTTT	CASSSGLAGSTDTQYF
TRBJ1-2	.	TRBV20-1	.	TGCAGTGCTAGTTCCCCGACGGGCTATGGCTACACCTTC	CSASSPTGYGYTF
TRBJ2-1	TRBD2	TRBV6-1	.	TGTGCCAGCAGTGATCCGGGACTAGCGGGGGGGAAGGAGGGTGAGCAGTTCTTC	CASSDPGLAGGKEGEQFF
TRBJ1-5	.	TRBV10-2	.	TGCGCCAGCAGTGTTGACAGCCCTTTCAATCAGCCCCAGCATTTT	CASSVDSPFNQPQHF
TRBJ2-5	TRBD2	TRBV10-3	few	TGTGCCACGGGACTAGCGGGGGAAGAGACCCAGTACTTC	CATGLAGEETQYF